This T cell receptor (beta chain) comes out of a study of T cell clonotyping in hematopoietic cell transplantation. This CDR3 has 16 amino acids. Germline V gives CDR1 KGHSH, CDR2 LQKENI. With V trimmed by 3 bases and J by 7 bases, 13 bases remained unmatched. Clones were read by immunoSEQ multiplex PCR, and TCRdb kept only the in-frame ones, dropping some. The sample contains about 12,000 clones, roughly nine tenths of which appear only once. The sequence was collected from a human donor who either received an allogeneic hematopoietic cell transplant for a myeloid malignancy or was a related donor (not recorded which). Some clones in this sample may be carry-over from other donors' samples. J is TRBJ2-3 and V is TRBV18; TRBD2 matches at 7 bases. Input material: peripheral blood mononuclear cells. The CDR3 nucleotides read TGTGCCAGCTCACCGGCTGTATCTGGGGGGGATAATACGCAGTATTTT. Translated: CASSPAVSGGDNTQYF.